The TCR beta chain described here comes from a study of blood T cell repertoires in COVID-19. The sample holds one count of this clone. Using immunoSEQ multiplex PCR, the repertoire was profiled, and TCRdb retains in-frame clones only, with some absent. The table shows around 150,000 clones, with roughly 73% occurring only once. The V gene lost 3 bases and the J gene lost 1 base, with 12 bases spanning the gap. The length of the CDR3 is 14 residues. Looked up from germline, CDR1 is GTSNPN and CDR2 is SVGIG (reference sequence). The TCR comes from a man between 65 and 85 years old with acute or convalescent COVID-19. The chain links TRBV30 to TRBJ2-5; tentatively, D is TRBD1 (6 bases). Sequencing input: peripheral blood. The CDR3 DNA reads TGTGCCTGGAGGGCTAGGGGGATCCAAGAGACCCAGTACTTC. Its translation: CAWRARGIQETQYF.